The sequence of this T cell receptor beta chain was determined in a study of blood T cell repertoires in COVID-19. The repertoire was sequenced with immunoSEQ multiplex PCR; TCRdb's copy has only in-frame clones and lacks some. Altogether hundreds of thousands of clones are present, around 89% being singletons, with the ten largest covering roughly 0.99%. In this sample, this clone turned up once. Looked up from germline, CDR1 is KGHDR and CDR2 is SFDVKD. V was pared by 1 base and J by 3 bases, with 9 bases between. The CDR3 covers 15 residues. The cohort comprised adults aged 18 to 89 years residing in 24 US areas. Donors in Cohort 3 counted as recovered after two negative PCRs, clearance, or symptom resolution.

Source material: PBMCs or T cells enriched from blood (not recorded which). The chain uses TRBV24-1 and TRBJ2-1, with a tentative D call TRBD2 (6 bases). This TCR was recovered from a man aged 18 to 30 who had recovered from COVID-19. For the CDR3, the DNA is TGTGCCACCAGTGATTTTGTCGGGAGCTACAATGAGCAGTTCTTC. Translating it yields CATSDFVGSYNEQFF.